This T cell receptor (beta chain) was documented in a study of T cell changes during pregnancy in multiple sclerosis. Germline lookup yields CDR1 LGHNA and CDR2 YSLEER. Trimming cost V 4 bases and J 0 bases, with 11 bases left between them. The length of the CDR3 is 15 residues. Sequencing was performed with immunoSEQ multiplex PCR; in TCRdb, only in-frame clones are kept and a portion is missing. The table shows 55,000 or so clones, with 80% to 95% occurring only once. This chain links TRBV4-3 with TRBJ2-3; D gene uncertain. The source material was CD4+ T cells from peripheral blood mononuclear cells, sampled after pregnancy. The TCR sequence derives from a female donor in good health, enrolled as a control in a pregnancy study. This chain's CDR3 is CASSPSVASTDTQYF. The DNA for the CDR3 is TGCGCCAGCAGCCCCTCCGTGGCTAGCACAGATACGCAGTATTTT.